This T cell receptor beta chain was recovered during a study of T cells after yellow fever vaccination (dated by TCRdb to the late 2010s). Study-wide context: The SMART-Seq v4 Ultra Low Input RNA kit was used to prepare libraries from fractions with low cell numbers. To track T-cell clones before and after primary and booster YFV17D yellow fever vaccination, bulk TCR alpha and beta repertoires were sequenced longitudinally. Blood samples were taken at several timepoints before and after primary and secondary immunization, and bulk PBMC replicates and cell subsets were isolated. The cohort comprised two healthy male donors, one aged 18 to 29 and one aged 30 to 40 years. What the authors observed across the whole study: Because abundant contaminating clonotypes from the bulk population could be contained in FACS-sorted repertoires, computational filtering was required. Most clones expanded after primary vaccination were re-detected after the booster (about 95% of CD4 and around 88% of CD8), suggesting broad memory maintenance. A small fraction of clonotypes appeared in both the CD4 and CD8 compartments, likely as a result of convergent recombination. The study included only a couple of donors, which limits how far the findings can be generalized. The secondary T-cell response was weaker than the primary response but faster, peaking on day 5 instead of day 15.

There are a few counts of this clonotype. It has no known antigen specificity. The record has no base qualities; no much larger clone is one base away. Reading the label with the study, this specimen's treatment or condition is: live attenuated yellow fever vaccine strain. PBMCs were isolated from peripheral blood using a standard Ficoll-Paque protocol. CD4 and CD8 T-cell fractions were isolated with Dynabeads CD4 and CD8 positive selection kits. TriZol was used to extract RNA from bulk PBMCs, from CD4 and CD8 fractions, and from dextramer-positive and dextramer-negative fractions. The germline ends are 13 bases apart after V is trimmed by 1 base and J by 0 bases. The CDR3 goes from the cysteine to the phenylalanine over 16 residues. This entry keeps only the CDR3 DNA: 48 bases, framed from base 1. From the germline V gene (reference sequence), CDR1 is DFQATT and CDR2 is SNEGSKA. TCR cDNA was synthesized by 5'RACE template switching, through which a universal primer site and unique molecular identifiers were introduced. Priming for cDNA synthesis came from both the TCR alpha and TCR beta constant segments. Two PCR steps were used to amplify libraries, with sample barcodes and sequencing adapters being added in the second step. Libraries were sequenced on Illumina HiSeq 2500 (2x100 bp) or NovaSeq (2x150 bp). Per the original workflow: Reads were demultiplexed and collapsed into UMI consensus sequences with MIGEC, and V(D)J alignment was performed with MiXCR. Vaccine-responding clonotypes were identified with edgeR using replicate PBMC samples, with FDR below 0.01 and a log2 fold change above 5 up to day 15 being required. Each bulk clonotype received a CD4 or CD8 identity based on whether the sequenced CD4 or CD8 repertoire contained that clonotype at higher abundance. TCRdb cleaned the public reads at Q25 with fastp, built clones with MiXCR and kept in-frame beta chains. Entries that share a CDR3 protein sequence are merged under the most common genes and DNA. TCRdb's processing, not the authors' own work, is the source of the V and J calls. For this sample the table gives 200,000 to 250,000 distinct CDR3 sequences, of which 6.9% were detected only once. The ten largest clones represent roughly 0.9% of the sample.

The TCR sequence derives from a man aged 30 to 45 who received the YFV17D yellow fever vaccine. The material sequenced was CD4+ T cells sorted from PBMCs, taken 15 days after the yellow fever booster vaccination. The chain links TRBV20-1 with TRBJ1-5, with no D gene named confidently. The CDR3 reads CSARGRLRVSNQPQHF. Read as DNA, the sequence is TGCAGTGCTAGAGGACGGCTCAGAGTTAGCAATCAGCCCCAGCATTTT.